The table lists the clone carrying this TCR beta chain with a few counts. Its antigen is not known. The data are from a study of cytomegalovirus exposure and HLA in healthy donors. Whole-study results and caveats: In an earlier analysis, in several hundred donors, most V segments appeared productive either ~87% or ~30% of the time.

The PCR ran on 60 Vbeta and 13 Jbeta primers. Sequenced by immunoSEQ multiplex PCR; TCRdb stores in-frame clones only, minus some. In the table there are around 170,000 clones, less than 80% of which are singletons. The CDR3 is 14 residues long. The V segment lost 8 bases and the J segment 5 bases; nucleotides outside the gene matches: 9. Germline values: CDR1 MNHEY, CDR2 SMNVEV (reference sequence). V gene TRBV27 combines with J gene TRBJ1-1, with 9 bases fitting TRBD1. The TCR sequence derives from a woman in her thirties or forties in good health and CMV-seronegative. Sequenced material: PBMCs. CDR3 amino acids: CASQPWTGVTEAFF. CDR3 coding DNA: TGTGCCAGCCAACCCTGGACAGGGGTGACTGAAGCTTTCTTT.